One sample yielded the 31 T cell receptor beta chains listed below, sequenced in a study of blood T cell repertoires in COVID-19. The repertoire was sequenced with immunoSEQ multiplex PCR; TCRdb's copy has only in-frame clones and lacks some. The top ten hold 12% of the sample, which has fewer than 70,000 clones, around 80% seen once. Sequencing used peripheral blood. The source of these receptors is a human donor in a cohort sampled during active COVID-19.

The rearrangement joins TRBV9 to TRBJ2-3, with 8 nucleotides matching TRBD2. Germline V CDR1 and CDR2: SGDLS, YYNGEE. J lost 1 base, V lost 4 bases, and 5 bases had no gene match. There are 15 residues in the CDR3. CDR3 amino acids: CASSNSGARTDTQYF. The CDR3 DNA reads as TGTGCCAGCAGCAATAGCGGGGCACGCACAGATACGCAGTATTTT.

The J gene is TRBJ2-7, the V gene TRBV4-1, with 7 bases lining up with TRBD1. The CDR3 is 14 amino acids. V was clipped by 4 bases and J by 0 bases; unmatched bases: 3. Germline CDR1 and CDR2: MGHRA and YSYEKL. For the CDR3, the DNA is TGCGCCAGCAGCCCTTGGACAGGCTCCTACGAGCAGTACTTC. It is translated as CASSPWTGSYEQYF.

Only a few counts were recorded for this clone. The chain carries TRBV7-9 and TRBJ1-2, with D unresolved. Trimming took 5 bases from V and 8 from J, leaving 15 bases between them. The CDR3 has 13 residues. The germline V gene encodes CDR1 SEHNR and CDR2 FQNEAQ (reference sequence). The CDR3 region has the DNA TGTGCCAGCAGCATGTACGGGGTGGCGGGCTACACCTTC. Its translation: CASSMYGVAGYTF.

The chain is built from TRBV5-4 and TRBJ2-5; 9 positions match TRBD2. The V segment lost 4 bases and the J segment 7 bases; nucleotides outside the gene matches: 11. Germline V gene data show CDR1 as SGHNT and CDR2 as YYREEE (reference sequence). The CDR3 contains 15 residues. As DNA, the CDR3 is TGTGCCAGCAGCCATGAGGGCGGGGGGGACGGGACCCAGTACTTC. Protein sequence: CASSHEGGGDGTQYF. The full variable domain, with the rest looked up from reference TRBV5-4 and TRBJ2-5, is ETGVTQSPTHLIKTRGQQVTLRCSSQSGHNTVSWYQQALGQGPQFIFQYYREEENGRGNFPPRFSGLQFPNYSSELNVNALELDDSALYLCASSHEGGGDGTQYFGPGTRLLVL.

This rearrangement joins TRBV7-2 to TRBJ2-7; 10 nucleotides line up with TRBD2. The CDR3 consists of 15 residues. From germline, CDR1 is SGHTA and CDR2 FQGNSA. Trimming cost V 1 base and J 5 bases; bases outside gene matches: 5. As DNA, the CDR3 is TGTGCCAGCAGCTTAGACGCAGCGGGAGGGGACGAGCAGTACTTC. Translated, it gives CASSLDAAGGDEQYF.

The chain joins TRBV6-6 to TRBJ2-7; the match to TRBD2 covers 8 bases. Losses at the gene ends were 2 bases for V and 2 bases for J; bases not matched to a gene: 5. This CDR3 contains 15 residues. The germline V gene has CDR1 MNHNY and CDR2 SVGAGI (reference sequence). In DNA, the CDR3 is TGTGCCAGCAGTTACCTTACTAGCGGAGCCTACGAGCAGTACTTC. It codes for CASSYLTSGAYEQYF.

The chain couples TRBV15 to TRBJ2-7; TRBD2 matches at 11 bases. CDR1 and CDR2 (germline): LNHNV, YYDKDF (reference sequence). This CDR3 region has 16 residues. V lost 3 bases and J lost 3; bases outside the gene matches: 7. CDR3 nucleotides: TGTGCCACCAGCAGGGGAATCGGGACTAGCGGCTACGAGCAGTACTTC. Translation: CATSRGIGTSGYEQYF.

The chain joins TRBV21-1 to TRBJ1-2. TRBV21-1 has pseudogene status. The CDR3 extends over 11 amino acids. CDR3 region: CASATGIRYTF. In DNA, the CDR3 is TGTGCCAGCGCGACGGGGATAAGGTACACCTTC.

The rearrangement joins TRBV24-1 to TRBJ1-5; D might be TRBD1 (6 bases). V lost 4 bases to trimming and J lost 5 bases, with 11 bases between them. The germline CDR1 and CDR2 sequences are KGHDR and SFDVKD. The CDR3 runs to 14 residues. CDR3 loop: CATSDPYRDQPQHF. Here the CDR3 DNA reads TGTGCCACCAGTGACCCTTACAGGGATCAGCCCCAGCATTTT.

CDR3 DNA: TGTGCCAGCAGCCGGGACAGACCCTACGAGCAGTACTTC. As protein: CASSRDRPYEQYF. The V gene is TRBV7-8, the J gene TRBJ2-7, with 7 bases fitting TRBD1. Unmatched junction bases numbered 3, after V lost 5 bases and J lost 2 bases. CDR1 and CDR2 (germline): SGHVS, FQNEAQ. This CDR3 has 13 residues.

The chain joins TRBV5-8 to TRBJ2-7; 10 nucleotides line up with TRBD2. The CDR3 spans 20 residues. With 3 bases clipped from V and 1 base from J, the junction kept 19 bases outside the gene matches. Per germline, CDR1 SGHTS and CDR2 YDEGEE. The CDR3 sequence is CASSSDRVFETSGPSYEQYF. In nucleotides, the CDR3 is TGTGCCAGCAGCTCTGACAGGGTTTTCGAGACTAGCGGGCCTTCCTACGAGCAGTACTTC.

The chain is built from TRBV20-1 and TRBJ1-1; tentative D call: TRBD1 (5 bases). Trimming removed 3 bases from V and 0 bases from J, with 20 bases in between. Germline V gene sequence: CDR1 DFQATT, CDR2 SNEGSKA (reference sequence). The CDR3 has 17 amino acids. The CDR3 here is CSASRGGTSTMNTEAFF. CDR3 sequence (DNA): TGCAGTGCTAGTAGGGGCGGCACCTCCACCATGAACACTGAAGCTTTCTTT.

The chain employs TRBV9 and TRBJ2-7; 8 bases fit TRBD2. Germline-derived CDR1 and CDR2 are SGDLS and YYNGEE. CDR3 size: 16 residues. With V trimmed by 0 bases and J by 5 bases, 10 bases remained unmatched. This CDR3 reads CASSVAGGDGRDEQYF. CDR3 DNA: TGTGCCAGCAGCGTAGCGGGGGGGGACGGCCGCGACGAGCAGTACTTC.

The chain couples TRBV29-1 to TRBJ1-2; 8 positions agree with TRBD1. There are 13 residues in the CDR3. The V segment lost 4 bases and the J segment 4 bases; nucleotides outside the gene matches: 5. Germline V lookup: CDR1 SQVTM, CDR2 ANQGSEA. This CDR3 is CSVAGTGIYGYTF. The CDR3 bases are TGCAGCGTTGCCGGGACAGGAATCTATGGCTACACCTTC.

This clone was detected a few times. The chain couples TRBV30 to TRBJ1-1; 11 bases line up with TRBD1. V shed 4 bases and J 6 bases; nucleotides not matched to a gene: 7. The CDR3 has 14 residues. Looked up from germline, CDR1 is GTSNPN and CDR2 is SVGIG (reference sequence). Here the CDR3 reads CAWKGTGGAAEAFF. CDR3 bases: TGTGCCTGGAAGGGGACAGGGGGAGCGGCTGAAGCTTTCTTT. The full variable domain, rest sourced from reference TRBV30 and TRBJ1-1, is SQTIHQWPATLVQPVGSPLSLECTVEGTSNPNLYWYRQAAGRGLQLLFYSVGIGQISSEVPQNLSASRPQDRQFILSSKKLLLSDSGFYLCAWKGTGGAAEAFFGQGTRLTVV.

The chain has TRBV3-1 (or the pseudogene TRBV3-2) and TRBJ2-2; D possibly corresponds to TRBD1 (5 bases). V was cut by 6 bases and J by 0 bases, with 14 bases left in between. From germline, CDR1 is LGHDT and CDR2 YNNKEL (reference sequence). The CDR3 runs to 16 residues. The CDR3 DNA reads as TGTGCCAGCAGTCAGGGTACCATTACGAACACCGGGGAGCTGTTTTTT. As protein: CASSQGTITNTGELFF.

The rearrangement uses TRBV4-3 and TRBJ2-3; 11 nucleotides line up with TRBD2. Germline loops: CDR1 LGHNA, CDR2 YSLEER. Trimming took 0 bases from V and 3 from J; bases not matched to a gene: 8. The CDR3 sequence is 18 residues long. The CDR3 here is CASSQEGLAGGPTDTQYF. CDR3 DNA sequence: TGCGCCAGCAGCCAAGAAGGTCTAGCGGGGGGTCCGACAGATACGCAGTATTTT.

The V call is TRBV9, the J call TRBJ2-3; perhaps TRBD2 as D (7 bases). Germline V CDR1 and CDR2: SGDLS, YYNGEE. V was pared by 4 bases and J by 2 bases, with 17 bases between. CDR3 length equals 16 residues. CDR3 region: CASSLAGAGFTDTQYF. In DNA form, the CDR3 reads TGTGCCAGCAGCCTTGCGGGGGCAGGGTTCACAGATACGCAGTATTTT.

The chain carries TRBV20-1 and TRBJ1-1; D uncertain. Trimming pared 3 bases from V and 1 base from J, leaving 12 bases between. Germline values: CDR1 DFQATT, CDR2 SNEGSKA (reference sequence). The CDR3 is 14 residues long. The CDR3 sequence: CSASPRARNTEAFF. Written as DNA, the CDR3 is TGCAGTGCTAGTCCGCGTGCAAGGAACACTGAAGCTTTCTTT.

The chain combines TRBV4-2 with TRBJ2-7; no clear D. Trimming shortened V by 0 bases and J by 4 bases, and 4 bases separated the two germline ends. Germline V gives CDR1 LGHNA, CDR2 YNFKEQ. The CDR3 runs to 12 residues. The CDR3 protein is CASSQDRYEQYF. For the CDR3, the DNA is TGTGCCAGCAGCCAAGATAGATACGAGCAGTACTTC.

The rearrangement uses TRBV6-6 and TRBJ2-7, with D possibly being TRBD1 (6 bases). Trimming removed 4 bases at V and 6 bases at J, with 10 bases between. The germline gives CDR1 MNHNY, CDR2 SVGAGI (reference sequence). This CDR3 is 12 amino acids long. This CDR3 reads CASSLQGIEQYF. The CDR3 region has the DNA TGTGCCAGCAGTTTACAGGGTATCGAGCAGTACTTC.

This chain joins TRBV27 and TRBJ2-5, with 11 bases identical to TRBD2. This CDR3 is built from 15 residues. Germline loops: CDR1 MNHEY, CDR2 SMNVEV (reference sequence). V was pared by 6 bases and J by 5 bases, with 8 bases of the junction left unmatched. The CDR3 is CASRSSGRTGETQYF. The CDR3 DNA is TGTGCCAGCAGGTCTAGCGGGAGGACGGGGGAGACCCAGTACTTC.

CDR3 nucleotides: TGTGCCACTAGACTGATCTACGAGCAGTACTTC. Its translation: CATRLIYEQYF. The genes are TRBV2 and TRBJ2-7; no definite D call. CDR1 is SNHLY, CDR2 FYNNEI, per germline. V was pared by 10 bases and J by 3 bases, with 10 bases between. The CDR3 consists of 11 residues.

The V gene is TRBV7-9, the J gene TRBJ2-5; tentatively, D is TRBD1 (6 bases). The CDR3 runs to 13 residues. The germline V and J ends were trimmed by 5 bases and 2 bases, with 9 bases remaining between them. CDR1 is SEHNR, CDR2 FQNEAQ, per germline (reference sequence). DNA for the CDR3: TGTGCCAGCAGCCCACAGGGACAAGAGACCCAGTACTTC. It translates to CASSPQGQETQYF.

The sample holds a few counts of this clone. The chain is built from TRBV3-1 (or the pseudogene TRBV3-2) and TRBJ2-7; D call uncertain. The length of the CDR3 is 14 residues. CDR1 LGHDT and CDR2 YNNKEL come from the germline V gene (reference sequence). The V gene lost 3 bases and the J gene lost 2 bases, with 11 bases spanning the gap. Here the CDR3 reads CASSHSRFTYEQYF. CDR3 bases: TGTGCCAGCAGCCATAGCCGATTTACCTACGAGCAGTACTTC.

CDR3 nucleotide sequence: TGTGCCAGCAGCCCGCAGGACAGGGGCTATAATTCACCCCTCCACTTT. This codes for CASSPQDRGYNSPLHF. The V and J genes are TRBV11-2 and TRBJ1-6; 9 bases match TRBD1. The length of the CDR3 is 16 residues. CDR1 and CDR2 (germline): SGHAT, FQNNGV. Unmatched junction bases numbered 5, after V lost 5 bases and J lost 3 bases.

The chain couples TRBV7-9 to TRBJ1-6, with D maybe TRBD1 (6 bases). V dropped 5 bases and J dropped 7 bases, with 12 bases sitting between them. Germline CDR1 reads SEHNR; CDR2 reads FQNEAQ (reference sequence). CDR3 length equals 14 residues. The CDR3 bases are TGTGCCAGCAGCCACGGACAGATGAATTCACCCCTCCACTTT. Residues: CASSHGQMNSPLHF.

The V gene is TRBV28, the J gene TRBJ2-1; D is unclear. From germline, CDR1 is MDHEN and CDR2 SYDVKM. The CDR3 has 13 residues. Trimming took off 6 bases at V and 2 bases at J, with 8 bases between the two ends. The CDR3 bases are TGTGCCAGCAGACAGATCGCCTACAATGAGCAGTTCTTC. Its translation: CASRQIAYNEQFF.

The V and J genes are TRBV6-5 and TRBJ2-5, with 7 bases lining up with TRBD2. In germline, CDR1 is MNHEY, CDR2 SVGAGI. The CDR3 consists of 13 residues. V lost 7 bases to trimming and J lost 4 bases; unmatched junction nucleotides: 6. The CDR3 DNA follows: TGTGCCAGCACCTCGACGGGGGGAGAGACCCAGTACTTC. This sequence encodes CASTSTGGETQYF.

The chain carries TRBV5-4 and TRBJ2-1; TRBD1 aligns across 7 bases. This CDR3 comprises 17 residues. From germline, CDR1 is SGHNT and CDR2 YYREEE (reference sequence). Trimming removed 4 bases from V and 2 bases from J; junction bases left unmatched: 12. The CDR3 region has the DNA TGTGCCAGCAGCGGGACAGATGGGTCCATGCCCTACAATGAGCAGTTCTTC. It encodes CASSGTDGSMPYNEQFF.

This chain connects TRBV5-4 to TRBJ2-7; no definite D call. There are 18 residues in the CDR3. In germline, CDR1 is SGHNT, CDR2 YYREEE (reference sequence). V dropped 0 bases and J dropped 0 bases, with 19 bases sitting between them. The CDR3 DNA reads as TGTGCCAGCAGCTTGGCTCCCCTATTCCCAGCGTCCTCCTACGAGCAGTACTTC. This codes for CASSLAPLFPASSYEQYF. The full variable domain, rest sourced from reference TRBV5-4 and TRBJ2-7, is ETGVTQSPTHLIKTRGQQVTLRCSSQSGHNTVSWYQQALGQGPQFIFQYYREEENGRGNFPPRFSGLQFPNYSSELNVNALELDDSALYLCASSLAPLFPASSYEQYFGPGTRLTVT.